The 26 T cell receptor beta chains below were found in one sample sequenced in a study of blood T cells in healthy people across ages. The authors ran a second PCR of 7 to 11 cycles using a sample-barcoded 5' primer and a J-beta primer mix. TCRdb re-called the 5' RACE reads through MiXCR, storing one row per CDR3 protein. The data show around 800,000 distinct CDR3 sequences, about half seen once. Sequenced input: blood. All receptors come from a man at least 80 years old in good health.

This clonotype appeared many times. The chain uses TRBV20-1 and TRBJ1-1, with D possibly TRBD1 on 6 matching bases. Trimming took off 6 bases at V and 7 bases at J, with 12 bases between the two ends. Per the germline V gene, CDR1 is DFQATT and CDR2 is SNEGSKA (reference sequence). This CDR3 has 11 amino acids. The CDR3 sequence is CSARRGGEAFF. The CDR3 DNA reads as TGCAGTGCCCGCAGGGGAGGTGAAGCTTTCTTT.

As for this clonotype: A much larger clone lies one base from this, so it may be a read error. V and J are TRBV9 and TRBJ2-7; TRBD2 aligns across 10 bases. Looked up from germline, CDR1 is SGDLS and CDR2 is YYNGEE. The CDR3 has 16 amino acids. Germline trimming cut 4 bases from V and 7 bases from J; bases unmatched to any gene: 14. Written as DNA, the CDR3 is TGTGCCAGCAGCACTCGAGCGGGAGGGGTTGTATATGAGCAGTACTTC. This gives the protein CASSTRAGGVVYEQYF.

This clonotype was observed a handful of times. The rearrangement links TRBV20-1 to TRBJ2-1, with 8 bases aligning to TRBD1. V dropped 7 bases and J dropped 4; count of bases not matched to a gene: 9. Germline-derived CDR1 and CDR2 are DFQATT and SNEGSKA (reference sequence). The CDR3 loop spans 14 amino acids. In DNA, the CDR3 is TGCAGTGTTCCGACGGGGACAGGTTACAATGAGCAGTTCTTC. This sequence encodes CSVPTGTGYNEQFF.

This clonotype was counted only a few times. V and J are TRBV20-1 and TRBJ2-4; D is perhaps TRBD2 (5 bases). The end of the DNA aligns better with TRBJ2-7, so the J call may be wrong. This CDR3 is built from 13 residues. The V gene's germline CDR1 is DFQATT and CDR2 SNEGSKA (reference sequence). The CDR3 spells CSARGGGNSEQYF. CDR3 in DNA: TGCAGTGCTAGAGGCGGAGGTAACTCCGAGCAGTACTTC.

This clonotype was seen a few times. The rearrangement uses TRBV20-1 and TRBJ2-7; 16 bases align to TRBD2. Germline trimming cut 4 bases from V and 3 bases from J; bases unmatched to any gene: 15. The CDR3 totals 19 residues. The germline V gene has CDR1 DFQATT and CDR2 SNEGSKA (reference sequence). The CDR3 loop reads CSATTTSGTSGRAFYEQYF. As DNA, the CDR3 is TGCAGTGCTACGACCACATCCGGGACTAGCGGGAGGGCCTTCTACGAGCAGTACTTC.

The rearrangement links TRBV12-3 or TRBV12-4 to TRBJ2-3; D remains unclear. With 5 bases removed from V and 0 bases from J, the gap between germline ends came to 6 bases. This CDR3 is 13 amino acids long. Here the CDR3 DNA reads TGTGCCAGCAGTCCTGCTAGCACAGATACGCAGTATTTT. This codes for CASSPASTDTQYF.

This clonotype was recorded many times. The V gene is TRBV7-2, the J gene TRBJ2-7, with 7 bases lining up with TRBD1. This CDR3 contains 15 residues. After removal of 2 bases from V and 0 bases from J, the junction contained 4 bases not matched to a gene. Per germline, CDR1 SGHTA and CDR2 FQGNSA. CDR3 protein: CASSLSGTASYEQYF. The CDR3 bases are TGTGCCAGCAGCTTAAGTGGGACAGCCTCCTACGAGCAGTACTTC.

This clonotype was counted a single time. V gene TRBV7-2 combines with J gene TRBJ2-7; no reliable D call. CDR1 is SGHTA, CDR2 FQGNSA, per germline. With 8 bases removed from V and 2 bases from J, the gap between germline ends came to 10 bases. The CDR3 runs to 12 residues. The CDR3 DNA follows: TGTGCCAGCGGAGTTGCGGCCTACGAGCAGTACTTC. This codes for CASGVAAYEQYF.

The rearrangement joins TRBV18 to TRBJ2-1, with TRBD2 identical over 8 bases. Unmatched junction bases numbered 6, after V lost 2 bases and J lost 6 bases. Germline V lookup: CDR1 KGHSH, CDR2 LQKENI. This CDR3 spans 15 amino acids. The CDR3: CASSPASGYSNEQFF. DNA for the CDR3: TGTGCCAGCTCACCAGCTAGCGGGTATAGCAATGAGCAGTTCTTC.

This clonotype showed up just a few times. The V gene is TRBV29-1, the J gene TRBJ1-1; possible D gene TRBD1, 5 bases. Trimming stripped 6 bases from V and 1 base from J, with 12 bases between. CDR1 is SQVTM and CDR2 is ANQGSEA in the germline V gene. This CDR3 region has 13 residues. The DNA of the CDR3 is TGCAGCGTCGGGACTCCCCGGAACACTGAAGCTTTCTTT. It encodes CSVGTPRNTEAFF.

This clonotype was found many times. The chain links TRBV3-1 to TRBJ2-3; D ambiguous. V was trimmed by 4 bases and J by 2 bases, leaving 10 bases between them. In germline, CDR1 is LGHDT, CDR2 YNNKEL (reference sequence). The CDR3 contains 14 residues. The chain's CDR3 is CASSPIRSTDTQYF. CDR3 in DNA: TGTGCCAGCAGCCCTATCCGGTCCACAGATACGCAGTATTTT.

This clonotype was found many times. The chain employs TRBV29-1 and TRBJ2-7; the D gene is possibly TRBD2 (5 bases). This CDR3 spans 12 amino acids. Trimming stripped 4 bases from V and 2 bases from J, with 9 bases between. CDR1 SQVTM and CDR2 ANQGSEA come from the germline V gene. The CDR3 region has the DNA TGCAGCGTTGTCGAGGGTCCCTACGAGCAGTACTTC. Amino acid sequence: CSVVEGPYEQYF.

The V call is TRBV5-1, the J call TRBJ2-7, with 9 bases aligning to TRBD1. CDR1 and CDR2 (germline): SGHRS, YFSETQ. This CDR3 contains 15 residues. V trimming: 1 base; J trimming: 7 bases; junction bases outside the gene matches: 9. CDR3 bases: TGCGCCAGCAGCTTGACCGGGACAGGGTTCAATGAGCAGTACTTC. As protein: CASSLTGTGFNEQYF.

V usage is TRBV2 and J usage is TRBJ2-6; perhaps TRBD2 as D (5 bases). Trimming removed 4 bases at V and 0 bases at J, with 13 bases between. The CDR3 is 17 amino acids. From germline, CDR1 is SNHLY and CDR2 FYNNEI. The CDR3 nucleotides read TGTGCCAGCAGTGGGAGTCTAGGACTCTCTGGGGCCAACGTCCTGACTTTC. Encoded protein: CASSGSLGLSGANVLTF.

V usage is TRBV6-5 and J usage is TRBJ1-2; weak D call: TRBD1 (5 bases). CDR3 length: 12 residues. V shed 5 bases and J shed 4 bases, with 8 bases lying between them. The germline gives CDR1 MNHEY, CDR2 SVGAGI. In DNA form, the CDR3 reads TGTGCCAGCAGTGACCAGGGCTATGGCTACACCTTC. Translating gives CASSDQGYGYTF.

This clonotype was recorded a few times. The chain has TRBV29-1 and TRBJ2-7; D gene uncertain. V gave up 3 bases and J gave up 0 bases, with 9 bases separating them. CDR1 and CDR2 (germline): SQVTM, ANQGSEA. This CDR3 has 13 amino acids. The CDR3 coding sequence is TGCAGCGTTGATATGCCGGGCTCCTACGAGCAGTACTTC. Translating gives CSVDMPGSYEQYF.

This rearrangement joins TRBV6-6 to TRBJ1-2; TRBD1 might be the D (5 bases). CDR1 is MNHNY, CDR2 SVGAGI, per germline (reference sequence). Trimming cost V 5 bases and J 8 bases, with 15 bases left between them. The CDR3 runs 13 residues. Here the CDR3 DNA reads TGTGCCAGCAGTCCCAGTTTAGGGGTCGGCTACACCTTC. It encodes CASSPSLGVGYTF.

To note about this clonotype: A much larger clone is a single base away; this may be a read error. The V call is TRBV4-3, the J call TRBJ2-1; 9 bases line up with TRBD1. CDR1 and CDR2 (germline): LGHNA, YSLEER. The junction had 8 bases not matched to a gene; V was cut back by 4 bases and J by 10 bases. The CDR3 extends over 14 amino acids. For the CDR3, the DNA is TGCGCCAGCAGCCGAGGGACAGGGTTCGACGAGCAGTTCTTC. Translating gives CASSRGTGFDEQFF.

This clonotype was counted between two and nine times. The junction differs from germline at one of its ends, possibly a read error. The chain carries TRBV5-5 and TRBJ2-7; no clear D gene. The DNA end favors TRBJ2-5, so the J call may be wrong. CDR1 and CDR2 from the germline V gene are SGHKS and YYEKEE (reference sequence). This CDR3 is built from 11 residues. The CDR3 loop is CTSSYEETQYF. DNA of the CDR3: TGTACCAGCAGCTATGAGGAGACCCAGTACTTC.

This clonotype was seen more than once but under ten times. The chain couples TRBV11-3 to TRBJ2-5; D could derive from TRBD1 or TRBD2 (5 bases each). The CDR3 totals 16 residues. Germline V gives CDR1 SGHNT, CDR2 YENEEA. Trimming stripped 5 bases from V and 4 bases from J, with 20 bases between. The CDR3 sequence: CASSKEGSRQGETQYF. DNA of the CDR3: TGTGCCAGCAGCAAAGAGGGGTCCAGGCAGGGAGAGACCCAGTACTTC.

V is TRBV7-2 and J is TRBJ2-3; 8 bases align to TRBD1. Unmatched junction bases numbered 10, after V lost 7 bases and J lost 4 bases. Germline-derived CDR1 and CDR2 are SGHTA and FQGNSA. The CDR3 has 15 amino acids. CDR3 loop: CASTPGGASADTQYF. For the CDR3, the DNA is TGTGCCAGCACCCCAGGGGGCGCTTCTGCAGATACGCAGTATTTT.

This clonotype came up many times. The CDR3 nucleotides are TGCGCCAGCAGCCAAGATCAGAGAGGGACTGCCCGCTGGGAGCAGTACTTC. This translates into CASSQDQRGTARWEQYF. V is TRBV4-1 and J is TRBJ2-7, with D possibly being TRBD2 (6 bases). Looked up from germline, CDR1 is MGHRA and CDR2 is YSYEKL. V was shortened by 0 bases and J by 7 bases, with 22 bases between the two germline ends. The CDR3 length is 17 residues.

This chain connects TRBV4-2 to TRBJ2-1, with 8 bases identical to TRBD2. The CDR3 runs to 17 residues. Looked up from germline, CDR1 is LGHNA and CDR2 is YNFKEQ. Trimming cost V 0 bases and J 7 bases; bases outside gene matches: 11. CDR3 sequence: CASSQDGRGAPGNEQFF. For the CDR3, the DNA is TGTGCCAGCAGCCAAGATGGGCGGGGGGCTCCTGGAAATGAGCAGTTCTTC.

The chain employs TRBV7-2 and TRBJ2-7; 8 nucleotides agree with TRBD2. The CDR3 contains 15 residues. V was pared by 6 bases and J by 4 bases, with 11 bases of the junction left unmatched. CDR1 is SGHTA and CDR2 is FQGNSA in the germline V gene. The CDR3 region is CASSTSAGVIYEQYF. Written as DNA, the CDR3 is TGTGCCAGCAGTACCTCAGCGGGAGTAATTTACGAGCAGTACTTC.

This clonotype was found a few times. The genes are TRBV7-8 and TRBJ2-3, with 7 bases fitting TRBD1. After removal of 6 bases from V and 4 bases from J, the junction contained 10 bases not matched to a gene. CDR1 SGHVS and CDR2 FQNEAQ come from the germline V gene. The CDR3 has 15 amino acids. Written as DNA, the CDR3 is TGTGCCAGCAGTCGAACGACCGGGACAGCAGATACGCAGTATTTT. Translation: CASSRTTGTADTQYF.

The rearrangement links TRBV12-3 or TRBV12-4 to TRBJ1-1; D unclear. There are 13 residues in the CDR3. The V gene lost 7 bases and the J gene lost 1 base, with 10 bases spanning the gap. As DNA, the CDR3 is TGTGCCAGCACGGTCACTCCGAACACTGAAGCTTTCTTT. Protein: CASTVTPNTEAFF.